This T cell receptor beta chain was sequenced in a study of OX40 agonist ivuxolimab in advanced cancers. Generated by immunoSEQ multiplex PCR, the TCRdb table keeps only in-frame clones and is missing some. The profile shows 80,000 or so clones, 75% to 90% of them singletons. This clonotype was obtained from an adult with an advanced solid tumor such as melanoma, head and neck, liver or kidney cancer. The starting material was CD4+ or CD8+ T cells sorted from blood, obtained in a trial of the OX40 agonist ivuxolimab.

CDR3 region: CASSYLLAGGTGEQYF. For the CDR3, the DNA is TGTGCCAGCAGTTACCTACTAGCGGGGGGGACTGGGGAGCAGTACTTC. V usage is TRBV6-6 and J usage is TRBJ2-7; 13 bases match TRBD2. The CDR3 is 16 residues long. Looked up from germline, CDR1 is MNHNY and CDR2 is SVGAGI (reference sequence). J was trimmed by 7 bases and V by 2 bases; bases with no gene match: 8.